This is a list of T cell receptor beta chains from one sample in a study of T-cell memory formation after mild COVID-19. TCRdb reprocessed the 5' RACE reads with MiXCR, giving one entry per CDR3 protein. The table has roughly 600,000 distinct CDR3 sequences, about a sixth seen once. Sequenced: PBMCs or a T cell subset sorted from them (not recorded which). These receptors were obtained from an adult woman who had mild COVID-19 (a few samples of this study predate the infection). Cell type and time point are not known. Each CDR3 is given with its conserved first and last residue. D genes are given only for firm matches. A row's size may be missing; if present it is once, few, many or a size class.

abundance,d_gene,j_gene,v_gene,CDR3nt,CDR3aa
few,TRBD2,TRBJ2-5,TRBV24-1,TGTGCCACCGGTTCGGGCGGGGGGGGCCAAGAGACCCAGTACTTC,CATGSGGGGQETQYF
few,NA,TRBJ2-3,TRBV5-4,TGTGCCAGCAGCTCGGACAGCCCCACAGATACGCAGTATTTT,CASSSDSPTDTQYF
NA,TRBD1,TRBJ1-6,TRBV27,TGTGCCAGCAGTTCGGACAGGGGCTATTCACCCCTCCACTTT,CASSSDRGYSPLHF
NA,TRBD2,TRBJ2-1,TRBV7-3,TGTGCCAGCAGCCCTTTTGTAGCGGGAGGGAATGAGCAGTTCTTC,CASSPFVAGGNEQFF
many,NA,TRBJ2-7,TRBV7-6,TGCGCCAGCAGCTTGGCCGGGGCAGGGTACGAGCAGTACTTC,CASSLAGAGYEQYF
NA,TRBD1,TRBJ1-1,TRBV7-8,TGTGCCAGCAGCTTAGCGGGACAGGGGAATGAAGCTTTCTTT,CASSLAGQGNEAFF
few,TRBD1,TRBJ2-5,TRBV6-5,TGTGCCAGCAGTTACTCCCCCGGACAGGGCCAAGAGACCCAGTACTTC,CASSYSPGQGQETQYF
few,NA,TRBJ2-1,TRBV7-3,TGTGCCAGCAGCTTAACTCTAAGCGGCTCCTACAATGAGCAGTTCTTC,CASSLTLSGSYNEQFF
NA,TRBD1,TRBJ2-7,TRBV25-1,TGTGCCAGCAGTGAGGGACAGGGAGTTCCCTACGAGCAGTACTTC,CASSEGQGVPYEQYF
few,NA,TRBJ1-1,TRBV12-3/TRBV12-4,TGTGCCAGCAGTTTTAGCATGAACACTGAAGCTTTCTTT,CASSFSMNTEAFF
NA,TRBD1,TRBJ1-1,TRBV12-3/TRBV12-4,TGTGCCAGCAGCTTGGGGGACAGGGGGCGCGCTGAAGCTTTCTTT,CASSLGDRGRAEAFF
few,TRBD1,TRBJ1-2,TRBV18,TGTGCCAGCTCAGACCGGGACAGAGCTAACTATGGCTACACCTTC,CASSDRDRANYGYTF
many,TRBD1,TRBJ1-2,TRBV20-1,TGCAGTGCTATAGGACAGGGCATACCTGGCTATGGCTACACCTTC,CSAIGQGIPGYGYTF
many,NA,TRBJ1-2,TRBV4-3,TGCGCCAGCAGCCCAGGGAACTATGGCTACACCTTC,CASSPGNYGYTF
NA,TRBD2,TRBJ2-7,TRBV27,TGTGCCAGCGCGGGGGGGCGGCGTGGCGAGCAGTACTTC,CASAGGRRGEQYF
NA,NA,TRBJ2-7,TRBV6-6,TGTGCCAGCAGTAACCCGCCTGGGTACTACGAGCAGTACTTC,CASSNPPGYYEQYF
NA,NA,TRBJ2-2,TRBV5-5,TGTGCCAGCAGCTTGGCCTGGACTACCGGGGAGCTGTTTTTT,CASSLAWTTGELFF
NA,TRBD1,TRBJ2-3,TRBV7-9,TGTGCCAGCAGCACCCATGGACAGGGCGGGTCAGATACGCAGTATTTT,CASSTHGQGGSDTQYF
few,NA,TRBJ1-4,TRBV5-1,TGCGCCAGCAGCTCACCCGGGAGGTGGGATGAAAAACTGTTTTTT,CASSSPGRWDEKLFF
NA,NA,TRBJ2-3,TRBV6-2/TRBV6-3,TGTGCCAGCAGCTATGGGGAGAGCACAGATACGCAGTATTTT,CASSYGESTDTQYF
NA,NA,TRBJ2-2,TRBV18,TGTGCCAGCTCACCACCGAGCTCCCCATCGGGGGAGCTGTTTTTT,CASSPPSSPSGELFF
NA,NA,TRBJ2-5,TRBV12-3/TRBV12-4,TGTGCCAGCAGTTATAGGGAGGCTGGGGAGACCCAGTACTTC,CASSYREAGETQYF
few,NA,TRBJ2-1,TRBV20-1,TGCAGTGCTAGAGATGAAGTCATCTGGGCCGAGCAGTTCTTC,CSARDEVIWAEQFF
NA,TRBD2,TRBJ2-5,TRBV4-1,TGCGCCAGCAGCCCCGGGACTACCGTGTACCAAGAGACCCAGTACTTC,CASSPGTTVYQETQYF
NA,NA,TRBJ1-6,TRBV27,TGTGCCAGCAGGGGGGGGGGTGGTTCACCCCTCCACTTT,CASRGGGGSPLHF
NA,TRBD1,TRBJ1-5,TRBV6-5,TGTGCCAGCAGTTTTACAGGGGAGGGTCAGCCCCAGCATTTT,CASSFTGEGQPQHF
few,TRBD1,TRBJ1-1,TRBV6-5,TGTGCCAGCAGTTACAACGGACAGGGTATAACTGAAGCTTTCTTT,CASSYNGQGITEAFF
NA,NA,TRBJ2-1,TRBV20-1,TGCAGTGGCCGGGGGCCCTACAATGAGCAGTTCTTC,CSGRGPYNEQFF
NA,NA,TRBJ1-5,TRBV12-3/TRBV12-4,TGTGCCAGCACCCGAGGACCAGGGACCCAGCATTTT,CASTRGPGTQHF
few,NA,TRBJ1-1,TRBV30,TGTGCCGGTACAGGGAGGGAAGGTGAAGCTTTCTTT,CAGTGREGEAFF
many,TRBD1,TRBJ2-3,TRBV5-8,TGTGCCAGCAGCTCCCCCCGGGACAGGGTAACAGATACGCAGTATTTT,CASSSPRDRVTDTQYF
many,TRBD1,TRBJ2-7,TRBV7-9,TGTGCCAGCAGCCCCGGGACAGACGAGCAGTACTTC,CASSPGTDEQYF
NA,NA,TRBJ1-4,TRBV7-6,TGTGCCAGCAGGCCGGGGACCGCAACTAATGAAAAACTGTTTTTT,CASRPGTATNEKLFF
NA,TRBD1,TRBJ1-1,TRBV29-1,TGCAGCGTTGCTCGACAGGGAAGGCACACTGAAGCTTTCTTT,CSVARQGRHTEAFF
few,NA,TRBJ1-1,TRBV12-3/TRBV12-4,TGTGCCAGCAGTTACAACCTCTTCTACCCACGCATGAACACTGAAGCTTTCTTT,CASSYNLFYPRMNTEAFF
NA,NA,TRBJ1-1,TRBV7-9,TGTGCCAGCACCCCAGCAGGGGTTGGCACTGAAGCTTTCTTT,CASTPAGVGTEAFF